This TCR beta chain was retrieved from a study of blood T cell repertoires in COVID-19 (TCRdb year 2020). Regarding the complete study: Samples from collaborators originated in the United States, Italy and Spain and spanned both the acute and convalescent phases of COVID-19. Sample metadata almost always included a de-identified subject ID, COVID-19 status, age in years and sex. Deeply sampled blood TCRbeta repertoires from subjects exposed to, actively infected with, or recovered from COVID-19 were included in the dataset. The samples were drawn from the first 160 participants of the ongoing ImmuneRACE study and from 1,200 or so subjects provided by 6 global collaborators. The repertoires were released in a freely available public database meant as a resource for research on the immune response to SARS-CoV-2. The prospective study material was composed of cDNA or gDNA derived from T cells, B-cell-depleted T cells, or PBMCs. Where available, HLA class I and class II types were taken from metadata supplied by the sample provider and were not determined by assay-based typing. General study outcomes and caveats: The amount of clinical and demographic metadata varied by source and participant and was provided uncurated.

At one collaborating source in Seattle, patients were enrolled during active infection and were followed longitudinally through the course of disease. Whole blood was collected in K2EDTA tubes by collaborating institutions according to the institutions' own protocols. For TCRbeta analysis, collaborator samples were shipped as frozen whole blood, as isolated PBMCs, or as DNA extracted from either sample type. Comments on this clone: Its antigen remains undetermined. Base qualities are not provided; no much larger clone lies one nucleotide away.

The immunoSEQ Assay, a bias-controlled multiplex PCR, was used to amplify TCRbeta CDR3 regions from genomic DNA. The published analysis was carried out like this. The number of nucleated cells in each sample was estimated from the amplification of reference gene primers within the assay. Sequence reads were collapsed and filtered to measure the absolute abundance of every unique TCRbeta CDR3 rearrangement. For each sample, productive Simpson clonality was calculated as the square root of Simpson's diversity index across productive rearrangements. TCRdb holds this immuneACCESS table with in-frame rearrangements only. Some clones are missing; in checked studies, unresolved V genes explain under half, and the rest has no known cause. D and trimming come from the DNA, and the V and J calls and clone size come from that table. The sample includes about 200,000 clones, with about 95% observed a single time. The ten largest clones take up roughly 0.76% of the sample.

The CDR3 contains 18 residues, cysteine and phenylalanine counted. Only the CDR3 region is kept as DNA, spanning 54 bases read in frame from base 1. CDR1 and CDR2 are drawn from the germline V gene: KGHSH, LQKENI. Trimmed from V: 2 bases; trimmed from J: 4 bases; junction bases lacking a gene match: 8. This receptor was taken from a young man with COVID-19, enrolled during active disease. The sample taken for sequencing was peripheral blood. The chain couples TRBV18 to TRBJ2-1; 13 central bases correspond to TRBD2. The CDR3 region has the sequence CASSPGLAGAGRYNEQFF. The nucleotide sequence reads as follows: TGTGCCAGCTCACCAGGACTAGCGGGGGCGGGGAGATACAATGAGCAGTTCTTC.